This TCR beta chain was observed in a study of tissue T cells after allogeneic stem cell transplantation. Profiled with immunoSEQ multiplex PCR; TCRdb holds only in-frame clones, not every one. The sample holds over a thousand clones; roughly 77% are singletons and the top ten take over 20%. This research-autopsy study prospectively enrolled adult allogeneic hematopoietic cell transplant recipients with steroid-refractory graft-versus-host disease. The CDR3 totals 13 residues. Trimming stripped 3 bases from V and 2 bases from J, with 7 bases between. CDR1 is SGHTA, CDR2 FQGNSA, per germline. In its sample, this clone was seen once.

The sequencing here drew on stomach tissue, taken at autopsy. The chain links TRBV7-2 to TRBJ2-5; unclear D gene. This clonotype was sampled from a male patient aged 35 to 69 with steroid-refractory graft-versus-host disease after an allogeneic stem cell transplant. Certain T cells may be donor cells from the graft. The CDR3 DNA reads as TGTGCCAGCAGCTTCAGCTTTCAAGAGACCCAGTACTTC. Residues: CASSFSFQETQYF.